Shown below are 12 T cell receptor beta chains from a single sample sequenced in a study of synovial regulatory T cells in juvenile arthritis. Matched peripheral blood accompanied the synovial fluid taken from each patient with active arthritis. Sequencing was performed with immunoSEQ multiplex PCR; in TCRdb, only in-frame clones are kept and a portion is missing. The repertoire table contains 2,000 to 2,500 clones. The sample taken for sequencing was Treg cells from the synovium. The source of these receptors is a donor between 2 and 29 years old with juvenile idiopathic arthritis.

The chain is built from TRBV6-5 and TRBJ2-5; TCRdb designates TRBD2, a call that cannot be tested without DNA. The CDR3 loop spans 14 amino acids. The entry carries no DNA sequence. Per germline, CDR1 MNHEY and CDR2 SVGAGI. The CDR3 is CASSPGLAFYEQYF.

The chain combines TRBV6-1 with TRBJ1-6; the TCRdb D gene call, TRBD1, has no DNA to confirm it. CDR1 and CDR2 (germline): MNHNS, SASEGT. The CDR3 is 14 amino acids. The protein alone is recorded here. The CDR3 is CASSGTANNSPLHF.

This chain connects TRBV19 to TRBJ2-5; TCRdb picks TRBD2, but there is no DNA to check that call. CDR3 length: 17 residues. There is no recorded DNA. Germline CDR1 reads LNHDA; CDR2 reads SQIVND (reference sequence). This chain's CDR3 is CASKGGTSGGIGETQYF.

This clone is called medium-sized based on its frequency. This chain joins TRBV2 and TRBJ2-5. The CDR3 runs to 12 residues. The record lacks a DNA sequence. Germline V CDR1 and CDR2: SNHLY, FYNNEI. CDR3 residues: CASSEAGETQYF. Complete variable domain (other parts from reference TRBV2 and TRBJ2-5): EPEVTQTPSHQVTQMGQEVILRCVPISNHLYFYWYRQILGQKVEFLVSFYNNEISEKSEIFDDQFSVERPDGSNFTLKIRSTKLEDSAMYFCASSEAGETQYFGPGTRLLVL.

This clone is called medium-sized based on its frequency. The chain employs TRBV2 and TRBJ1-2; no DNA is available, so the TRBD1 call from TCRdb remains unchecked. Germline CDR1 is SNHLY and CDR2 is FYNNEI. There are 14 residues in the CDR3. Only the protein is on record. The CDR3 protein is CASSAWQGSRVYTF.

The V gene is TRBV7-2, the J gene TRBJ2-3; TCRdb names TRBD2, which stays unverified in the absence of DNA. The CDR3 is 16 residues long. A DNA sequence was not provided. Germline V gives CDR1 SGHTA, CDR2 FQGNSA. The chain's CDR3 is CASSLAAVGGADTQYF.

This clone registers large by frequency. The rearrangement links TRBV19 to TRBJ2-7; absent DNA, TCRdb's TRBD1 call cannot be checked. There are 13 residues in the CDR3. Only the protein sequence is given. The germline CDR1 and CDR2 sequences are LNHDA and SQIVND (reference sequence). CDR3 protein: CASSIQVSYEQYF.

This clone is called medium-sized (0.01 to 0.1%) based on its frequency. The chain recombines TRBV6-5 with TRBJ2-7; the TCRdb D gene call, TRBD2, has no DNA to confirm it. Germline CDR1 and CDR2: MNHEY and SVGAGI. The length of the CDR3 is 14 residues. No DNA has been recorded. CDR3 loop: CASSPGLAFYEQYF.

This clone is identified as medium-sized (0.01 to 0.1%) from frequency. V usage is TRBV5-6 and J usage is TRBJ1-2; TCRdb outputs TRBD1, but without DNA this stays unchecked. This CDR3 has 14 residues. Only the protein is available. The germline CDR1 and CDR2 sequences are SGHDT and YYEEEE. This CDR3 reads CASSWGQGERGYTF.

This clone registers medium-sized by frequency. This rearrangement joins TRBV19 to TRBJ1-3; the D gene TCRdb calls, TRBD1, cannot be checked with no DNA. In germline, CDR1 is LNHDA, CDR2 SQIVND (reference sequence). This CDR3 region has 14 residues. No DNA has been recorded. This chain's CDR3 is CASSIGDRGNTIYF.

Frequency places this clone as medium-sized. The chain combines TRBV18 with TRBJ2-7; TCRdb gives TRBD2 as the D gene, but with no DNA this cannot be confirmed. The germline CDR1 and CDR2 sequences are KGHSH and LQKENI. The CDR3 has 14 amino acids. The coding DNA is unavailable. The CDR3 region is CASSPNSGTDEQYF.

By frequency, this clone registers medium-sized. CDR3 residues: CASSRNGGGGGYTF. The J gene is TRBJ1-2, the V gene TRBV28. The CDR3 sequence is 14 residues long. DNA is not recorded here. Germline CDR1 and CDR2: MDHEN and SYDVKM.